This T cell receptor beta chain was captured in a study of CD8+CD57+ T cells in acquired aplastic anemia. Study-wide background: Sorted CD4+ and CD8+ cells yielded approximately 3.4 ug of DNA on average. Findings of the study overall: Patients and controls turned out to have 25 to 35 CD8+ CDR3 sequences in common.

The sample holds a few counts of this clonotype. What it recognizes is unknown. Genomic DNA, serving as template, underwent TCR beta VDJ and CDR3 profiling. TCRdb re-derived calls from the reads in MiXCR, one entry per CDR3 protein. The sample lists some 98,000 distinct CDR3 sequences, 65% to 70% occurring once. Sequenced patients had shown CD8+CD57+ cell expansion by flow cytometry. Each of the patients presented with severe acquired aplastic anemia. The study sampled blood from patients who had received no therapy. This CDR3 spans 15 amino acids. Per the germline V gene, CDR1 is SEHNR and CDR2 is FQNEAQ (reference sequence). Trimming at V came to 5 bases and at J to 4 bases, leaving 11 bases not matched to a gene.

This receptor was obtained from a human donor with aplastic anemia. The chain carries TRBV7-9 and TRBJ2-7; 7 bases fit TRBD1. The specimen sequenced was sorted CD4+, CD8+, or CD8+CD57+ T cells (not recorded which) from PBMCs. This CDR3 is CASSTRTGSVYEQYF. In DNA form, the CDR3 reads TGTGCCAGCAGCACTCGGACAGGTAGTGTTTACGAGCAGTACTTC. Using reference TRBV7-9 and TRBJ2-7 for the parts outside the CDR3, the full variable domain is DTGVSQNPRHKITKRGQNVTFRCDPISEHNRLYWYRQTLGQGPEFLTYFQNEAQLEKSRLLSDRFSAERPKGSFSTLEIQRTEQGDSAMYLCASSTRTGSVYEQYFGPGTRLTVT.